A single sample is the source of the 5 T cell receptor beta chains below, sequenced in a study of graft-versus-host responses after intestinal transplantation. Antigen specificity for these receptors is unknown. Profiled with immunoSEQ multiplex PCR; TCRdb holds only in-frame clones, not every one. There are under 150,000 clones in the sample; 90% occur only once, and about 0.18% lies in the top ten. The input for sequencing was unstimulated CD4+ T cells sorted from spleen or lymph node cells, taken before intestinal transplant. All receptors come from a human donor who received an intestinal transplant.

The chain links TRBV7-3 to TRBJ2-7; D is possibly TRBD1 (6 bases). This CDR3 contains 14 residues. CDR1 is SGHTA and CDR2 is FQGTGA in the germline V gene. V gave up 5 bases and J gave up 3 bases, with 14 bases separating them. The DNA of the CDR3 is TGTGCCAGCAGCCTAGATGGACAGAGCTACGAGCAGTACTTC. It yields the protein CASSLDGQSYEQYF.

The chain links TRBV18 to TRBJ2-1, with TRBD1 identical over 7 bases. This CDR3 is 17 amino acids long. After removal of 5 bases from V and 2 bases from J, the junction contained 12 bases not matched to a gene. Germline V gives CDR1 KGHSH, CDR2 LQKENI. The CDR3, as DNA: TGTGCCAGCTCATCCTCGGACAGGTATACTCCCTACAATGAGCAGTTCTTC. Its translation: CASSSSDRYTPYNEQFF.

V gene TRBV6-1 combines with J gene TRBJ2-5; no clear D. The V and J ends lost 2 bases and 5 bases respectively, with 12 bases between them. The CDR3 runs 14 residues. Germline-derived CDR1 and CDR2 are MNHNS and SASEGT. CDR3 region: CASSESRMRETQYF. CDR3 nucleotides: TGTGCCAGCAGTGAAAGCAGAATGCGGGAGACCCAGTACTTC.

V and J are TRBV4-1 and TRBJ2-3; 13 nucleotides agree with TRBD2. Germline CDR1 is MGHRA and CDR2 is YSYEKL. J gave up 4 bases and V 2 bases, and 15 bases lay outside the gene matches. This CDR3 comprises 20 residues. This CDR3 reads CASSQRPPATSGRWSDTQYF. In DNA form, the CDR3 reads TGCGCCAGCAGCCAACGTCCCCCTGCGACTAGCGGGAGGTGGTCAGATACGCAGTATTTT.

The V gene is TRBV7-3, the J gene TRBJ1-4; 11 bases are a match to TRBD1. The V gene end was trimmed by 5 bases and the J gene end by 11 bases; junction bases not matched to a gene: 10. CDR3 length equals 15 residues. Germline loops: CDR1 SGHTA, CDR2 FQGTGA. CDR3: CASSPWTGGVPKLFF. CDR3 DNA sequence: TGTGCCAGCAGCCCCTGGACAGGGGGCGTCCCGAAACTGTTTTTT.